The 27 T cell receptor beta chains listed next were all sequenced from one sample in a study of blood T cell repertoires in COVID-19. The repertoire was sequenced with immunoSEQ multiplex PCR; TCRdb's copy has only in-frame clones and lacks some. Of around 250,000 clones in the sample, 89% were seen once. Sequenced material: peripheral blood. The source is a woman between 35 and 50 years old who had recovered from COVID-19.

The chain has TRBV30 and TRBJ1-4, with D perhaps matching TRBD1 (5 bases). The length of the CDR3 is 14 residues. V gave up 0 bases and J gave up 8 bases, with 13 bases separating them. CDR1 GTSNPN and CDR2 SVGIG come from the germline V gene (reference sequence). The CDR3 here is CAWSVIGVEEKLFF. The CDR3 nucleotides are TGTGCCTGGAGTGTGATAGGGGTGGAAGAAAAACTGTTTTTT.

V and J are TRBV7-8 and TRBJ1-5, with 9 bases matching TRBD1. This CDR3 region has 16 residues. Looked up from germline, CDR1 is SGHVS and CDR2 is FQNEAQ. V lost 5 bases, J lost 8 bases, and 13 bases stayed unmatched. The CDR3 region has the DNA TGTGCCAGCAGCCGAGAATTACAGGGGGCGGGCAAGCCCCAGCATTTT. Translating it yields CASSRELQGAGKPQHF.

The V gene is TRBV29-1, the J gene TRBJ2-5, with 11 bases lining up with TRBD2. J gave up 1 base and V 4 bases, and 5 bases lay outside the gene matches. Germline-derived CDR1 and CDR2 are SQVTM and ANQGSEA. This CDR3 has 15 residues. The CDR3 here is CSVVVGTSGQETQYF. CDR3 nucleotide sequence: TGCAGCGTTGTGGTAGGGACTAGCGGCCAAGAGACCCAGTACTTC.

To note about this clone: Additional DNA sequences in this sample encode the identical CDR3. V gene TRBV5-1 combines with J gene TRBJ2-1; the D gene is possibly TRBD2 (6 bases). This CDR3 contains 15 residues. Deletions cut 1 base from V and 2 bases from J, with 10 bases between. Germline V lookup: CDR1 SGHRS, CDR2 YFSETQ. CDR3 sequence: CASSLSSGTYNEQFF. CDR3 DNA: TGCGCCAGCAGCTTGAGTAGCGGAACCTACAATGAGCAGTTCTTC.

The V gene is TRBV4-2, the J gene TRBJ2-1; 8 bases line up with TRBD2. Germline assignment: CDR1 LGHNA and CDR2 YNFKEQ. V was clipped by 0 bases and J by 8 bases; unmatched bases: 18. This CDR3 has 19 residues. The CDR3 loop is CASSQDWAGGIPDWDEQFF. Written as DNA, the CDR3 is TGTGCCAGCAGCCAAGATTGGGCGGGGGGTATCCCGGATTGGGATGAGCAGTTCTTC.

The J gene is TRBJ1-2, the V gene TRBV5-1; 12 nucleotides agree with TRBD1. The junction had 11 bases not matched to a gene; V was cut back by 5 bases and J by 6 bases. Germline V gene data show CDR1 as SGHRS and CDR2 as YFSETQ. The length of the CDR3 is 16 residues. The CDR3 nucleotides read TGCGCCAGCAGTTACGACCCGGGACAGGGGGCAGATGGCTACACCTTC. It encodes CASSYDPGQGADGYTF.

The chain joins TRBV15 to TRBJ2-7, with TRBD2 matching 13 bases. In germline, CDR1 is LNHNV, CDR2 YYDKDF (reference sequence). The CDR3 is 20 residues long. The V and J ends lost 0 bases and 3 bases, in that order; junction bases with no gene match: 14. Here the CDR3 reads CATSRDRTSGSKDMGYEQYV. The DNA of the CDR3 is TGTGCCACCAGCAGAGATCGGACTAGCGGGAGTAAGGATATGGGCTACGAGCAGTACGTC.

V usage is TRBV28 and J usage is TRBJ1-5, with TRBD1 as a possible D gene (6 bases). This CDR3 region has 12 residues. The ends were cut back, 11 bases at V and 3 bases at J, with 11 bases in the middle. Germline V lookup: CDR1 MDHEN, CDR2 SYDVKM. CDR3 in DNA: TGTGCCGTACAGGGTATCAATCAGCCCCAGCATTTT. This codes for CAVQGINQPQHF.

The J gene is TRBJ2-1, the V gene TRBV3-1 (or the pseudogene TRBV3-2), with D tentatively TRBD1 (5 bases). This CDR3 contains 11 residues. Germline V gene data show CDR1 as LGHDT and CDR2 as YNNKEL (reference sequence). With 6 bases removed from V and 7 bases from J, the gap between germline ends came to 7 bases. CDR3 amino acids: CASRQGNEQFF. The CDR3, as DNA: TGTGCCAGCAGGCAGGGTAATGAGCAGTTCTTC.

This clone appeared a few times. CDR3 nucleotide sequence: TGTGCTAGTGGTTATTCTGGGGGGGGTCAGCCCCAGCATTTT. The encoded protein is CASGYSGGGQPQHF. V and J are TRBV12-5 and TRBJ1-5; D may be TRBD1 (5 bases). In germline, CDR1 is LGHNT, CDR2 FRNRAP. The V end lost 4 bases, the J end lost 6 bases, and 13 bases lay between the germline ends. This CDR3 contains 14 residues.

The chain employs TRBV6-5 and TRBJ2-2; TRBD1 might be the D (5 bases). The CDR3 runs 14 residues. Trimming left V 9 bases short and J 8 bases short, with 19 bases between. Germline V gene data show CDR1 as MNHEY and CDR2 as SVGAGI. CDR3 coding DNA: TGTGCCAGTCGGAGTTTCAGGGCGGCTGGGGAGCTGTTTTTT. This codes for CASRSFRAAGELFF.

This clone was picked up one time. The chain uses TRBV6-5 and TRBJ1-5; D uncertain. The CDR3 loop spans 15 amino acids. Germline CDR1 reads MNHEY; CDR2 reads SVGAGI. Trimming removed 5 bases at V and 0 bases at J, with 11 bases between. The CDR3 DNA reads as TGTGCCAGCAGTAGCAGGAGGTATAGCAATCAGCCCCAGCATTTT. Its protein product is CASSSRRYSNQPQHF.

V gene TRBV7-2 combines with J gene TRBJ2-5, with 8 bases that match TRBD2. After removal of 5 bases from V and 3 bases from J, the junction contained 5 bases not matched to a gene. CDR3 length: 14 residues. Per the germline V gene, CDR1 is SGHTA and CDR2 is FQGNSA. CDR3 DNA sequence: TGTGCCAGCAGCGCTAGCGGGTCGAAAGAGACCCAGTACTTC. It codes for CASSASGSKETQYF.

The chain carries TRBV2 and TRBJ1-1; perhaps TRBD1 as D (6 bases). V was cut by 11 bases and J by 5 bases, with 24 bases left in between. Germline CDR1 reads SNHLY; CDR2 reads FYNNEI. This CDR3 region has 15 residues. CDR3 nucleotide sequence: TGTGCCGTTTACGGACAGAGAATCTTGGGGACTGAAGCTTTCTTT. Translating gives CAVYGQRILGTEAFF.

CDR3 in DNA: TGTGCCATCAGTGGACACACAGGGGCCTACGAGCAGTACTTC. Translating gives CAISGHTGAYEQYF. The chain carries TRBV10-3 and TRBJ2-7; TRBD1 aligns across 7 bases. The V gene end was trimmed by 4 bases and the J gene end by 2 bases; junction bases not matched to a gene: 5. CDR3 length equals 14 residues. Germline V gives CDR1 ENHRY, CDR2 SYGVKD.

The rearrangement uses TRBV29-1 and TRBJ2-2, with TRBD2 matching over 16 bases. V was pared by 7 bases and J by 4 bases, with 9 bases of the junction left unmatched. The CDR3 consists of 17 residues. Per the germline V gene, CDR1 is SQVTM and CDR2 is ANQGSEA. The CDR3 spells CSAKGLAGGTSTGELFF. DNA of the CDR3: TGCAGCGCAAAGGGACTAGCGGGGGGGACGAGCACCGGGGAGCTGTTTTTT.

This clone appeared once. This chain links TRBV12-3 or TRBV12-4 with TRBJ1-1; D is perhaps TRBD1 (6 bases). The CDR3 sequence is 13 residues long. The ends were cut back, 6 bases at V and 4 bases at J, with 12 bases in the middle. This CDR3 is CASSTGLTTEAFF. The CDR3 DNA sequence: TGTGCCAGCAGCACAGGGCTGACCACTGAAGCTTTCTTT.

This sequence joins TRBV5-1 and TRBJ2-1; D is perhaps TRBD2 (5 bases). In germline, CDR1 is SGHRS, CDR2 YFSETQ. CDR3 size: 12 residues. Trimming removed 6 bases at V and 6 bases at J, with 10 bases between. The CDR3 spells CASMEVGNEQFF. CDR3 nucleotides: TGCGCCAGCATGGAGGTGGGCAATGAGCAGTTCTTC.

The V call is TRBV10-3, the J call TRBJ1-4; the match to TRBD1 covers 11 bases. The CDR3 spans 14 residues. The V segment lost 2 bases and the J segment 10 bases; nucleotides outside the gene matches: 3. CDR1 is ENHRY, CDR2 SYGVKD, per germline. CDR3 region: CAISEQGQGGKLFF. The CDR3 nucleotides are TGTGCCATCAGTGAGCAGGGACAGGGGGGAAAACTGTTTTTT.

This chain links TRBV6-5 with TRBJ1-1; a possible D gene is TRBD1 (6 bases). The V gene lost 4 bases and the J gene lost 1 base, with 13 bases spanning the gap. This CDR3 region has 15 residues. CDR1 is MNHEY and CDR2 is SVGAGI in the germline V gene. In DNA, the CDR3 is TGTGCCAGCAGTTCCTCAGGGGCGACGAACACTGAAGCTTTCTTT. Its translation is CASSSSGATNTEAFF.

V gene TRBV9 combines with J gene TRBJ2-7; D is uncertain. V was shortened by 0 bases and J by 0 bases, with 16 bases between the two germline ends. This CDR3 has 17 amino acids. Germline CDR1 is SGDLS and CDR2 is YYNGEE. CDR3 residues: CASSVGVGDVSSYEQYF. The DNA of the CDR3 is TGTGCCAGCAGCGTAGGTGTCGGAGATGTGAGCTCCTACGAGCAGTACTTC.

The chain carries TRBV6-5 and TRBJ2-2; 9 bases are a match to TRBD1. The CDR3 is 15 amino acids. CDR1 and CDR2 from the germline V gene are MNHEY and SVGAGI. Losses at the gene ends were 6 bases for V and 2 bases for J; bases not matched to a gene: 4. CDR3 coding DNA: TGTGCCAGCAGCCAACAGGGGGCAAACACCGGGGAGCTGTTTTTT. Translated, it gives CASSQQGANTGELFF.

The chain joins TRBV4-1 to TRBJ2-7; no firm D call. V lost 0 bases, J lost 6 bases, and 6 bases lay in between. This CDR3 contains 12 residues. CDR1 is MGHRA, CDR2 YSYEKL, per germline. The CDR3 reads CASSQDPGEQYF. For the CDR3, the DNA is TGCGCCAGCAGCCAAGATCCCGGCGAGCAGTACTTC.

This chain connects TRBV18 to TRBJ2-1, with a weak D call TRBD1 (5 bases). The V end was cut by 2 bases, the J end by 5 bases, with 7 bases between. This CDR3 has 13 amino acids. Germline V gives CDR1 KGHSH, CDR2 LQKENI. The CDR3 DNA reads as TGTGCCAGCTCACCATCCAGGGACAATGAGCAGTTCTTC. Residues: CASSPSRDNEQFF.

The chain joins TRBV7-9 to TRBJ2-1; the D gene is possibly TRBD2 (6 bases). Germline CDR1 reads SEHNR; CDR2 reads FQNEAQ (reference sequence). Trimming took 5 bases from V and 2 from J, leaving 13 bases between them. The CDR3 extends over 15 amino acids. This CDR3 reads CASSRDGGPYNEQFF. As DNA, the CDR3 is TGTGCCAGCAGCCGGGACGGGGGACCCTACAATGAGCAGTTCTTC.

V and J are TRBV10-1 and TRBJ2-7, with TRBD1 matching over 7 bases. This CDR3 contains 13 residues. The trim removed 6 bases at V and 3 bases at J, leaving 5 bases unmatched. Germline CDR1 WNHNN, CDR2 SYGVQD (reference sequence). CDR3 bases: TGCGCCAGCAGCTACGGGACAGACTACGAGCAGTACTTC. This sequence encodes CASSYGTDYEQYF.

The chain carries TRBV10-3 and TRBJ2-7; 8 nucleotides match TRBD1. CDR1 is ENHRY, CDR2 SYGVKD, per germline. CDR3 length: 13 residues. V lost 10 bases, J lost 0 bases, and 5 bases stayed unmatched. The CDR3 loop reads CATRTGISYEQYF. CDR3 nucleotide sequence: TGTGCCACCAGGACAGGGATCTCCTACGAGCAGTACTTC.